Listed here are 18 T cell receptor beta chains from one sample, sequenced in a study of cytomegalovirus exposure and HLA in healthy donors. Vbeta (60) and Jbeta (13) primers were used in the PCR. Sequencing used immunoSEQ multiplex PCR; TCRdb keeps in-frame clones, though not all of them. The sample shows about 170,000 clones, over 60% of them seen only once. The sequencing sample was made of PBMCs. Receptors originate from a female donor in good health and CMV-seronegative.

The rearrangement uses TRBV7-2 and TRBJ2-2; 7 nucleotides agree with TRBD1. CDR3 size: 15 residues. CDR1 SGHTA and CDR2 FQGNSA come from the germline V gene. V gave up 5 bases and J gave up 6 bases; unmatched junction bases: 9. As DNA, the CDR3 is TGTGCCAGCAGCCCCCTGACAGGGAGCCCCGGGGAGCTGTTTTTT. It translates to CASSPLTGSPGELFF. The full variable domain, completed using reference TRBV7-2 and TRBJ2-2, is GAGVSQSPSNKVTEKGKDVELRCDPISGHTALYWYRQSLGQGLEFLIYFQGNSAPDKSGLPSDRFSAERTGGSVSTLTIQRTQQEDSAVYLCASSPLTGSPGELFFGEGSRLTVL.

The chain links TRBV30 to TRBJ2-1, with D maybe TRBD2 (6 bases). CDR1 is GTSNPN and CDR2 is SVGIG in the germline V gene (reference sequence). V gave up 2 bases and J gave up 3 bases, with 14 bases separating them. The CDR3 has 15 residues. This CDR3 reads CAWSFTGAFYNEQFF. In DNA, the CDR3 is TGTGCCTGGAGTTTTACGGGAGCATTCTACAATGAGCAGTTCTTC. Full variable domain (outside the CDR3, taken from reference TRBV30 and TRBJ2-1): SQTIHQWPATLVQPVGSPLSLECTVEGTSNPNLYWYRQAAGRGLQLLFYSVGIGQISSEVPQNLSASRPQDRQFILSSKKLLLSDSGFYLCAWSFTGAFYNEQFFGPGTRLTVL.

The chain uses TRBV5-6 and TRBJ1-2; no clear D. The CDR3 contains 15 residues. CDR1 is SGHDT and CDR2 is YYEEEE in the germline V gene. The V gene lost 1 base and the J gene lost 2 bases, with 12 bases spanning the gap. The DNA for the CDR3 is TGTGCCAGCAGCTTGTTTAACCGGGAAAACTATGGCTACACCTTC. It codes for CASSLFNRENYGYTF.

The chain links TRBV15 to TRBJ2-3; D ambiguous. CDR3 length: 14 amino acids. Trimming cost V 0 bases and J 6 bases, with 10 bases left between them. Germline V gene data show CDR1 as LNHNV and CDR2 as YYDKDF (reference sequence). The CDR3 DNA sequence: TGTGCCACCAGCAGAGACGATAGTCGGGATACGCAGTATTTT. Its protein is CATSRDDSRDTQYF.

The chain employs TRBV7-6 and TRBJ2-3; D is unclear. Germline CDR1 is SGHVS and CDR2 is FNYEAQ. The CDR3 has 13 amino acids. Trimming removed 3 bases at V and 2 bases at J, with 6 bases between. The CDR3 sequence: CASSFSITDTQYF. DNA of the CDR3: TGTGCCAGCAGCTTCTCTATCACAGATACGCAGTATTTT. The variable domain in full, with the rest retrieved from reference TRBV7-6 and TRBJ2-3, is GAGVSQSPRYKVTKRGQDVALRCDPISGHVSLYWYRQALGQGPEFLTYFNYEAQQDKSGLPNDRFSAERPEGSISTLTIQRTEQRDSAMYRCASSFSITDTQYFGPGTRLTVL.

CDR3: CASSQDGSRSASQFF. DNA for the CDR3: TGCGCCAGCAGCCAAGATGGTTCGCGCAGCGCCTCTCAGTTCTTC. The chain links TRBV4-3 to TRBJ2-1; D call uncertain. Germline loops: CDR1 LGHNA, CDR2 YSLEER. V shed 0 bases and J shed 13 bases, with 19 bases lying between them. The CDR3 loop spans 15 amino acids.

The V gene is TRBV19, the J gene TRBJ2-7, with D unresolved. The CDR3 runs to 17 residues. Trimming cost V 1 base and J 4 bases, with 20 bases left between them. Germline-derived CDR1 and CDR2 are LNHDA and SQIVND (reference sequence). CDR3 protein: CASSIAGLSTYQYEQYF. The CDR3 coding sequence is TGTGCCAGTAGTATAGCAGGTTTATCTACTTATCAGTACGAGCAGTACTTC.

The chain recombines TRBV11-2 with TRBJ2-1; D not resolved. V was pared by 5 bases and J by 4 bases, with 15 bases between. Germline V gene sequence: CDR1 SGHAT, CDR2 FQNNGV. There are 15 residues in the CDR3. As DNA, the CDR3 is TGTGCCAGCAGCCGCCGCGGAGCCTCATACAATGAGCAGTTCTTC. Translated, it gives CASSRRGASYNEQFF. Using reference TRBV11-2 and TRBJ2-1 for the parts outside the CDR3, the full variable domain is EAGVAQSPRYKIIEKRQSVAFWCNPISGHATLYWYQQILGQGPKLLIQFQNNGVVDDSQLPKDRFSAERLKGVDSTLKIQPAKLEDSAVYLCASSRRGASYNEQFFGPGTRLTVL.

As DNA, the CDR3 is TGTGCCAGCAGTCAGGACAGGGGGCGAAACACCATATATTTT. This encodes CASSQDRGRNTIYF. This sequence joins TRBV7-2 and TRBJ1-3, with 11 nucleotides matching TRBD1. V lost 6 bases to trimming and J lost 5 bases; unmatched junction nucleotides: 3. Germline CDR1 SGHTA, CDR2 FQGNSA. The CDR3 runs 14 residues.

The chain combines TRBV5-5 with TRBJ2-6, with D perhaps TRBD1 (5 bases). Germline V gene sequence: CDR1 SGHKS, CDR2 YYEKEE (reference sequence). The CDR3 totals 18 residues. V shed 1 base and J shed 0 bases, with 14 bases lying between them. The CDR3 DNA reads TGTGCCAGCAGCTTGTTGTTTGGGGCTGGCTCTGGGGCCAACGTCCTGACTTTC. Encoded protein: CASSLLFGAGSGANVLTF.

V is TRBV6-5 and J is TRBJ1-1; 7 bases align to TRBD1. Germline V CDR1 and CDR2: MNHEY, SVGAGI. CDR3 length equals 15 residues. The J segment lost 2 bases and the V segment lost 4 bases, leaving 7 bases of the junction unmatched. CDR3 protein: CASSSMTGINTEAFF. As DNA, the CDR3 is TGTGCCAGCAGTTCTATGACAGGGATCAACACTGAAGCTTTCTTT.

The rearrangement uses TRBV19 and TRBJ2-7, with D unclear. Looked up from germline, CDR1 is LNHDA and CDR2 is SQIVND (reference sequence). Trimming took off 4 bases at V and 3 bases at J, with 10 bases between the two ends. The CDR3 spans 13 residues. The CDR3 DNA reads TGTGCCAGTAGTACACAGCATGACTACGAGCAGTACTTC. Protein product: CASSTQHDYEQYF.

The chain joins TRBV4-2 to TRBJ1-6, with a weak D call TRBD1 (6 bases). The CDR3 contains 15 residues. Trimming left V 3 bases short and J 7 bases short, with 13 bases between. CDR1 LGHNA and CDR2 YNFKEQ come from the germline V gene. CDR3 sequence (DNA): TGTGCCAGCAGCCAGATCAGGGGACCAAATTCACCCCTCCACTTT. This gives the protein CASSQIRGPNSPLHF.

This clone was counted a few times. This chain joins TRBV30 and TRBJ1-2; D is possibly TRBD1 (6 bases). Germline loops: CDR1 GTSNPN, CDR2 SVGIG (reference sequence). The CDR3 extends over 15 amino acids. V lost 0 bases and J lost 7, with 18 bases in between. The CDR3 protein is CAWSVPPTGNSGYTF. Here the CDR3 DNA reads TGTGCCTGGAGTGTACCCCCTACAGGGAATTCTGGCTACACCTTC.

The rearrangement uses TRBV7-2 and TRBJ2-2; D may be TRBD2 (6 bases). The CDR3 has 14 residues. CDR1 is SGHTA and CDR2 is FQGNSA in the germline V gene. The ends were cut back, 1 base at V and 7 bases at J, with 10 bases in the middle. The CDR3 nucleotides read TGTGCCAGCAGCTTAGACCCGCGGGGCGGGGAGCTGTTTTTT. It is translated as CASSLDPRGGELFF.

V usage is TRBV29-1 and J usage is TRBJ1-1, with TRBD1 identical over 10 bases. The CDR3 contains 13 residues. CDR1 is SQVTM, CDR2 ANQGSEA, per germline. The V and J ends lost 6 bases and 4 bases, in that order; junction bases with no gene match: 5. The CDR3: CSVARDRGTEAFF. DNA for the CDR3: TGCAGCGTGGCCCGGGACAGGGGCACTGAAGCTTTCTTT. The full variable domain, completed using reference TRBV29-1 and TRBJ1-1, is SAVISQKPSRDICQRGTSLTIQCQVDSQVTMMFWYRQQPGQSLTLIATANQGSEATYESGFVIDKFPISRPNLTFSTLTVSNMSPEDSSIYLCSVARDRGTEAFFGQGTRLTVV.

The chain uses TRBV5-1 and TRBJ2-1; no clear D. Trimming left V 2 bases short and J 4 bases short, with 7 bases between. The CDR3 is 13 amino acids. Germline lookup yields CDR1 SGHRS and CDR2 YFSETQ. CDR3 DNA: TGCGCCAGCAGCTTAGTAGAATACAATGAGCAGTTCTTC. It yields the protein CASSLVEYNEQFF.

J is TRBJ2-3 and V is TRBV9; maybe TRBD2 (6 bases). The germline CDR1 and CDR2 sequences are SGDLS and YYNGEE. This CDR3 has 15 residues. V dropped 2 bases and J dropped 1 base, with 11 bases sitting between them. CDR3 residues: CASSVSAGRTDTQYF. CDR3 coding DNA: TGTGCCAGCAGCGTCTCGGCGGGACGCACAGATACGCAGTATTTT. Drawing the rest from reference TRBV9 and TRBJ2-3, the complete variable domain is DSGVTQTPKHLITATGQRVTLRCSPRSGDLSVYWYQQSLDQGLQFLIQYYNGEERAKGNILERFSAQQFPDLHSELNLSSLELGDSALYFCASSVSAGRTDTQYFGPGTRLTVL.